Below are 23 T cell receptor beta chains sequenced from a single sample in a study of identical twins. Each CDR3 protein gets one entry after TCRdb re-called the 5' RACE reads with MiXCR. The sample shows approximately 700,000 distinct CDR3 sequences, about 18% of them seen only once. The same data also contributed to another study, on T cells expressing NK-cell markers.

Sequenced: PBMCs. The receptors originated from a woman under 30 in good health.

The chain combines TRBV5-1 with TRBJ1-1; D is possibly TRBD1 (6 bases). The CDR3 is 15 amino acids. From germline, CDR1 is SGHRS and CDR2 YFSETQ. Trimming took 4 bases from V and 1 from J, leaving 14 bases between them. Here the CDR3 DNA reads TGCGCCAGCAGCCCCACTTCGACAGGGAACACTGAAGCTTTCTTT. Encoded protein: CASSPTSTGNTEAFF. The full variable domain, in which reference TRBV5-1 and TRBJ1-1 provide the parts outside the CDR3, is KAGVTQTPRYLIKTRGQQVTLSCSPISGHRSVSWYQQTPGQGLQFLFEYFSETQRNKGNFPGRFSGRQFSNSRSEMNVSTLELGDSALYLCASSPTSTGNTEAFFGQGTRLTVV.

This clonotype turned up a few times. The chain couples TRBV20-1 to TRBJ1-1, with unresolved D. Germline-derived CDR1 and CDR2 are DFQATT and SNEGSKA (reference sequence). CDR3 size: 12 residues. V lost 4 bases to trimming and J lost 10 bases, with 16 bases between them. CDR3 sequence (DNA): TGCAGTGCTACATACCGAGTGACGGGAGCTTTCTTT. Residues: CSATYRVTGAFF.

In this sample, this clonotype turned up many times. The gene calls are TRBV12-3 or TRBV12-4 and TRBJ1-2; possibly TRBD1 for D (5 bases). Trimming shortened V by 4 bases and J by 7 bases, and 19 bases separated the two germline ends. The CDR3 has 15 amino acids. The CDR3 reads CASSSTSRGRGGYTF. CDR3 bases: TGTGCCAGCAGTTCGACCTCGCGGGGGAGAGGTGGCTACACCTTC.

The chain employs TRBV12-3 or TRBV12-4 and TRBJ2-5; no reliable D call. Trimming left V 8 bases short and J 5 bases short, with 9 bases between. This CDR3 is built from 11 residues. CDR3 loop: CASGELETQYF. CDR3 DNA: TGTGCCAGCGGGGAACTCGAGACCCAGTACTTC.

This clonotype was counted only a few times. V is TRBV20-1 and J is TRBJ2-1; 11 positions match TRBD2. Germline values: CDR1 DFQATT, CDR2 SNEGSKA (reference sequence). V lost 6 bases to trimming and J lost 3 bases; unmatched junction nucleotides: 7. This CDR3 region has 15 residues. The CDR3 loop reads CSAPGLAGLYNEQFF. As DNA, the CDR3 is TGCAGTGCCCCCGGACTAGCGGGCCTCTACAATGAGCAGTTCTTC.

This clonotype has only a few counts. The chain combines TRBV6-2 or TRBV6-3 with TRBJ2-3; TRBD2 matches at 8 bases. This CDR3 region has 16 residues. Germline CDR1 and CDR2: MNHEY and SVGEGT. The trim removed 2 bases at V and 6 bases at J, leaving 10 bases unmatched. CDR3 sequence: CASSYERENAFDTQYF. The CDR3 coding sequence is TGTGCCAGCAGTTACGAGCGGGAGAACGCCTTCGATACGCAGTATTTT.

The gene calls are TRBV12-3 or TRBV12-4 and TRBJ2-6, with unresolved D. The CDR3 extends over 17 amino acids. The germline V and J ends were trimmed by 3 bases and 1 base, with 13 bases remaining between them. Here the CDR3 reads CASSLAASSSGANVLTF. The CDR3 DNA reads TGTGCCAGCAGTTTGGCAGCCAGCTCTTCTGGGGCCAACGTCCTGACTTTC.

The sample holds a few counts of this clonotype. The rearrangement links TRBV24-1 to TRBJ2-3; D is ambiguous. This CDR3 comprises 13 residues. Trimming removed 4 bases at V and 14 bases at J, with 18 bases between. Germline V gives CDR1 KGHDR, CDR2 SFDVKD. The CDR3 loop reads CATSDNPPNGRYF. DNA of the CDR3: TGTGCCACCAGTGACAATCCGCCGAACGGCAGGTATTTT.

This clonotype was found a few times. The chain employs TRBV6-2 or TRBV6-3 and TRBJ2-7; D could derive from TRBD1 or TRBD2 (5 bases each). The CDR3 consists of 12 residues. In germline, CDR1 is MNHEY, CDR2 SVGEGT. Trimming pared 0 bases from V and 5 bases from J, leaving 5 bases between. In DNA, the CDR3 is TGTGCCAGCAGTTACTCGGGGGACGAGCAGTACTTC. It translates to CASSYSGDEQYF.

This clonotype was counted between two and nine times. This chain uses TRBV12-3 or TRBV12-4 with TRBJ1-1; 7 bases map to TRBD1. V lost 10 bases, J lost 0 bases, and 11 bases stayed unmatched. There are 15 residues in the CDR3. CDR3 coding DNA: TGTGCCACCCGGGACAGCCTCACTATGAACACTGAAGCTTTCTTT. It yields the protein CATRDSLTMNTEAFF.

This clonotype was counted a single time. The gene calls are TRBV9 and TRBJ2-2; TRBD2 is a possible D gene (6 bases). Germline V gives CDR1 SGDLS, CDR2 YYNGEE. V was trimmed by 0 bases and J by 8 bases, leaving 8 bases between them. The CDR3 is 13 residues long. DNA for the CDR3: TGTGCCAGCAGCGTAGTGCGGGGTGGGGAGCTGTTTTTT. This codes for CASSVVRGGELFF.

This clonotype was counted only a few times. The CDR3 loop is CASSSPFRGPGGLKNTEAFF. The CDR3 DNA reads TGTGCCAGCAGTTCCCCCTTTCGCGGGCCTGGGGGTCTTAAGAACACTGAAGCTTTCTTT. This rearrangement joins TRBV6-2 or TRBV6-3 to TRBJ1-1; D possibly corresponds to TRBD1 (5 bases). The V end was cut by 4 bases, the J end by 1 base, with 28 bases between. The germline CDR1 and CDR2 sequences are MNHEY and SVGEGT. CDR3 length: 20 amino acids.

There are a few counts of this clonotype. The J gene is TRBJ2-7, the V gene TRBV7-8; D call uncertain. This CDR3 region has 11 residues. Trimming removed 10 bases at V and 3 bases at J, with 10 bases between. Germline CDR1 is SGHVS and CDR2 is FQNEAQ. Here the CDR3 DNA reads TGTGCCACCATGGGCGACTACGAGCAGTACTTC. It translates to CATMGDYEQYF.

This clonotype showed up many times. Here the CDR3 reads CASSPGVSYEQYF. CDR3 nucleotide sequence: TGTGCCAGCAGCCCAGGGGTCTCCTACGAGCAGTACTTC. The chain couples TRBV5-6 to TRBJ2-7; possible D gene TRBD1, 6 bases. CDR3 size: 13 residues. Per germline, CDR1 SGHDT and CDR2 YYEEEE. V shed 4 bases and J shed 0 bases, with 8 bases lying between them.

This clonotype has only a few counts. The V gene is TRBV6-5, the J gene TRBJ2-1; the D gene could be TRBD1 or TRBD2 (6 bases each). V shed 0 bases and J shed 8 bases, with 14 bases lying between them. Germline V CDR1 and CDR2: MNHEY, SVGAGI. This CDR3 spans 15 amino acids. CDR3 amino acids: CASSYSKFGGYEQFF. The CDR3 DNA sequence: TGTGCCAGCAGTTACTCGAAATTCGGGGGCTATGAGCAGTTCTTC.

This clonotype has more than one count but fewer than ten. CDR3 in DNA: TGCAGCACCCCCGAAAATGAGCAGTTCTTC. It codes for CSTPENEQFF. This chain joins TRBV29-1 and TRBJ2-1, with D uncertain. Germline values: CDR1 SQVTM, CDR2 ANQGSEA. The CDR3 sequence is 10 residues long. Deletions cut 8 bases from V and 7 bases from J, with 9 bases between.

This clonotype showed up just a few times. Here the CDR3 reads CASSQALAVGETQYF. As DNA, the CDR3 is TGCGCCAGCAGCCAAGCATTAGCGGTGGGTGAGACCCAGTACTTC. The genes are TRBV4-3 and TRBJ2-5; tentatively, D is TRBD2 (6 bases). V gave up 1 base and J gave up 5 bases, with 14 bases separating them. The CDR3 has 15 amino acids. Germline-derived CDR1 and CDR2 are LGHNA and YSLEER.

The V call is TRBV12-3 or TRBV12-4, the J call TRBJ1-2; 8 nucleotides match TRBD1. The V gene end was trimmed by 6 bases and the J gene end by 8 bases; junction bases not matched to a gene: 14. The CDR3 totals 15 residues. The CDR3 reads CASRRGQGGLGGYTF. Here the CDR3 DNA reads TGTGCCAGCAGACGCGGACAGGGAGGACTGGGGGGCTACACCTTC.

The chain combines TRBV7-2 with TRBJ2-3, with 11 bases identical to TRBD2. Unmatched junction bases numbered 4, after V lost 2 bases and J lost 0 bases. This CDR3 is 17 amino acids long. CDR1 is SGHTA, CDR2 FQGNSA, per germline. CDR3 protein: CASSLPLAGGSTDTQYF. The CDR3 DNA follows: TGTGCCAGCAGCTTACCCTTAGCGGGAGGGAGCACAGATACGCAGTATTTT. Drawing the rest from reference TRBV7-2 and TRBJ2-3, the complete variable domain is GAGVSQSPSNKVTEKGKDVELRCDPISGHTALYWYRQSLGQGLEFLIYFQGNSAPDKSGLPSDRFSAERTGGSVSTLTIQRTQQEDSAVYLCASSLPLAGGSTDTQYFGPGTRLTVL.

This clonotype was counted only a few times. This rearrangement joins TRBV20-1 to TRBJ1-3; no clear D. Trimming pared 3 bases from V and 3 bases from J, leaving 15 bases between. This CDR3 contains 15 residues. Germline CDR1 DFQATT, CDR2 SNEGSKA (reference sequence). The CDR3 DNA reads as TGCAGTGCTAGTAATCCCGAGGGCTATGGAAACACCATATATTTT. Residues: CSASNPEGYGNTIYF.

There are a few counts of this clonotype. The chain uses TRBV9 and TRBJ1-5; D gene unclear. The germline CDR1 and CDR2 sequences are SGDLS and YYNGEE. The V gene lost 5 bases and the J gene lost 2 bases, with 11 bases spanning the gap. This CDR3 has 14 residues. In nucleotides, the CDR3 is TGTGCCAGCAGTCGAGACGTAGGCAATCAGCCCCAGCATTTT. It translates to CASSRDVGNQPQHF.

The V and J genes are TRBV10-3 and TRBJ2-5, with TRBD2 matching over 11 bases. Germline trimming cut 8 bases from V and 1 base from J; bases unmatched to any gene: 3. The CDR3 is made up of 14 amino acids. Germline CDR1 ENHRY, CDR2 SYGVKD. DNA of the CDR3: TGTGCCATCGGGACTAGCGGCCCCCAAGAGACCCAGTACTTC. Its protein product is CAIGTSGPQETQYF.

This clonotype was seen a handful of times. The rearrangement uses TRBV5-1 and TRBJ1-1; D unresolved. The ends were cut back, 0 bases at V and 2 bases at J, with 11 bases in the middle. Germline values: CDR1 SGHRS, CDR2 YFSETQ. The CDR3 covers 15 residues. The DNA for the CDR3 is TGCGCCAGCAGCTTGGGTCCAGATTCAAACACTGAAGCTTTCTTT. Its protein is CASSLGPDSNTEAFF.